This TCR beta chain was recorded in a study of blood T cell repertoires in COVID-19. Study information: In each case, the material was cDNA or gDNA derived from T cells, B-cell-depleted T cells, or PBMCs.

Sequencing used immunoSEQ multiplex PCR; TCRdb keeps in-frame clones, though not all of them. Of approximately 200,000 clones in the sample, roughly nine tenths were seen once. Assignment of participants to cohorts was predicated upon participant-reported clinical history. Germline CDR1 and CDR2: SGHTA and FQGTGA. The CDR3 spans 14 residues. Trimming stripped 0 bases from V and 4 bases from J, with 8 bases between. The clonotype was recovered from a woman between 25 and 40 years old who had recovered from COVID-19. This chain joins TRBV7-3 and TRBJ2-3, with no clear D. Sequenced material: PBMCs or T cells enriched from blood (not recorded which). The CDR3 loop is CASSLTNTADTQYF. The CDR3 DNA sequence: TGTGCCAGCAGCTTAACGAACACAGCAGATACGCAGTATTTT.